This TCR beta chain was identified during a study of OX40 agonist ivuxolimab in advanced cancers. General observations from the study: Expanded clones were, on average, more numerous among CD8+ T cells than CD4+. At doses 0.1 to 3.0 mg/kg, CD4+ and CD8+ clones expanded.

V was clipped by 3 bases and J by 4 bases, with 10 bases between them. Germline assignment: CDR1 MGHRA and CDR2 YSYEKL. The CDR3 is made up of 14 amino acids. A word on this clone: Its target is unknown.

Blood sampling was done at baseline, cycle 4 day 1, and cycle 7 day 1. Data came from immunoSEQ multiplex PCR; TCRdb stores just in-frame clones and leaves some out. The table shows approximately 62,000 clones, with about 92% occurring only once. The sequencing here drew on CD4+ or CD8+ T cells sorted from blood, taken in a trial of the OX40 agonist ivuxolimab. The rearrangement uses TRBV4-1 and TRBJ1-5; weak D call: TRBD1 (5 bases). The sequence was collected from an adult with an advanced solid tumor such as melanoma, head and neck, liver or kidney cancer. This CDR3 reads CASSQDQGNQPQHF. The CDR3 DNA reads as TGCGCCAGCAGCCAGGACCAGGGAAATCAGCCCCAGCATTTT.